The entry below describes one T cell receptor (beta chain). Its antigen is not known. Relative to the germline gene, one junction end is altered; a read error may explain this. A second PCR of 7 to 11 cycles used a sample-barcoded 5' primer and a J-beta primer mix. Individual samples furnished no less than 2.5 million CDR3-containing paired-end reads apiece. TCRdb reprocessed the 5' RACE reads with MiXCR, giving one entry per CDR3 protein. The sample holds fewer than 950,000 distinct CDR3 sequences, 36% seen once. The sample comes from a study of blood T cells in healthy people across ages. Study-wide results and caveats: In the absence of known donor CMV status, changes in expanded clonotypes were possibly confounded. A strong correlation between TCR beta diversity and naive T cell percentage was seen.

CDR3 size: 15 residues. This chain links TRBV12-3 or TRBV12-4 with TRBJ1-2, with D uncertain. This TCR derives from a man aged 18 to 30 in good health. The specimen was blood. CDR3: CASSLRGYSKYGYTF. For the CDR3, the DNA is TGTGCCAGCAGTTTGCGCGGATACTCTAAATATGGCTACACCTTC.